These 2 T cell receptor beta chains share one sample of origin, sequenced in a study of shared clonotypes between healthy human individuals. Naivety among CD8 cells was defined by CD45RO negativity and positive CCR7 selection, thereby excluding terminally differentiated effector memory CD45RA+ cells. Assay: immunoSEQ multiplex PCR; the TCRdb copy retains only in-frame clones and omits some. The sample holds about 2.1 million clones, 80% to 95% seen once. The sequenced material came from naive CD8+ T cells from PBMCs. These receptors all come from a man between 18 and 29 years old in good health. Some clones in this sample may be carry-over from other donors' samples.

V usage is TRBV19 and J usage is TRBJ2-1; tentatively, D is TRBD1 or TRBD2 (6 bases each). This CDR3 spans 14 amino acids. Germline V lookup: CDR1 LNHDA, CDR2 SQIVND (reference sequence). V gave up 6 bases and J gave up 5 bases, with 14 bases separating them. In DNA form, the CDR3 reads TGTGCCAGTAGGGTCGGGGGCCCAAACAATGAGCAGTTCTTC. Translation: CASRVGGPNNEQFF. The whole variable domain, filled in from reference TRBV19 and TRBJ2-1, reads DGGITQSPKYLFRKEGQNVTLSCEQNLNHDAMYWYRQDPGQGLRLIYYSQIVNDFQKGDIAEGYSVSREKKESFPLTVTSAQKNPTAFYLCASRVGGPNNEQFFGPGTRLTVL.

V is TRBV28 and J is TRBJ2-1; 7 bases align to TRBD2. V shed 5 bases, J shed 4 bases, and the junction held 8 bases outside the gene matches. CDR1 is MDHEN, CDR2 SYDVKM, per germline. The CDR3 length is 15 residues. In nucleotides, the CDR3 is TGTGCCAGCAGTCCCCCCAGCGGGACGTACAATGAGCAGTTCTTC. It translates to CASSPPSGTYNEQFF.